The 5 T cell receptor beta chains presented below share a single source sample, sequenced in a study of human T cells and chemical hapten exposure. TCRdb re-called the RACE reads through MiXCR, storing one row per CDR3 protein. The sample includes approximately 110,000 distinct CDR3 sequences, 9% to 9.5% of them seen just once. This sample's time point: patch test 2, 6 weeks after DPC sensitization. Treatment: therapeutic diphenylcyclopropenone sensitization with weekly scalp DPC. Source: whole blood, taken in connection with sensitization to the hapten diphenylcyclopropenone (DPC). The receptors come from a middle-aged woman with alopecia areata. Some clones in this sample may be carry-over from other donors' samples.

The chain couples TRBV4-1 to TRBJ2-3, with a weak D call TRBD2 (5 bases). The V end lost 2 bases, the J end lost 6 bases, and 21 bases lay between the germline ends. Germline CDR1 and CDR2: MGHRA and YSYEKL. The CDR3 is made up of 17 amino acids. CDR3 nucleotide sequence: TGCGCCAGCAGCCAATTGGGTTCACTAGAGGTGTGGGATACGCAGTATTTT. Protein: CASSQLGSLEVWDTQYF.

This clonotype has more than one count but fewer than ten. This chain links TRBV19 with TRBJ2-1, with D maybe TRBD2 (5 bases). Looked up from germline, CDR1 is LNHDA and CDR2 is SQIVND (reference sequence). The CDR3 sequence is 13 residues long. Trimming stripped 7 bases from V and 7 bases from J, with 14 bases between. CDR3 sequence reads: CASIGPRTNEQFF. In DNA form, the CDR3 reads TGTGCCAGTATCGGTCCCAGGACTAATGAGCAGTTCTTC. Filled out from reference TRBV19 and TRBJ2-1, the complete variable domain reads DGGITQSPKYLFRKEGQNVTLSCEQNLNHDAMYWYRQDPGQGLRLIYYSQIVNDFQKGDIAEGYSVSREKKESFPLTVTSAQKNPTAFYLCASIGPRTNEQFFGPGTRLTVL.

In its sample, this clonotype was seen many times. CDR3 in amino acids: CASGYNSPLHF. The CDR3 nucleotides are TGTGCCAGCGGCTATAATTCACCCCTCCACTTT. V usage is TRBV7-2 and J usage is TRBJ1-6; D remains unclear. Germline V gene sequence: CDR1 SGHTA, CDR2 FQGNSA. V was cut by 8 bases and J by 3 bases, with 2 bases left in between. The CDR3 consists of 11 residues. The entire variable domain, with the rest obtained from reference TRBV7-2 and TRBJ1-6, is as follows: GAGVSQSPSNKVTEKGKDVELRCDPISGHTALYWYRQSLGQGLEFLIYFQGNSAPDKSGLPSDRFSAERTGGSVSTLTIQRTQQEDSAVYLCASGYNSPLHFGNGTRLTVT.

The sample holds many counts of this clonotype. V gene TRBV7-2 combines with J gene TRBJ2-5; unclear D gene. Trimming took off 4 bases at V and 5 bases at J, with 32 bases between the two ends. Germline V gene sequence: CDR1 SGHTA, CDR2 FQGNSA. CDR3 length: 20 amino acids. The CDR3 DNA reads TGTGCCAGCAGCTCACACCGGGCCCTTCTCCGTTCCGAAGGGCGGGAGACCCAGTACTTC. Protein product: CASSSHRALLRSEGRETQYF.

This clonotype was seen just once. The chain couples TRBV4-2 to TRBJ1-6; D is ambiguous. CDR1 and CDR2 from the germline V gene are LGHNA and YNFKEQ. V lost 1 base and J lost 6, with 7 bases in between. This CDR3 region has 14 residues. As DNA, the CDR3 is TGTGCCAGCAGCCAAGTCAGTGGTAATTCACCCCTCCACTTT. Translated, it gives CASSQVSGNSPLHF.